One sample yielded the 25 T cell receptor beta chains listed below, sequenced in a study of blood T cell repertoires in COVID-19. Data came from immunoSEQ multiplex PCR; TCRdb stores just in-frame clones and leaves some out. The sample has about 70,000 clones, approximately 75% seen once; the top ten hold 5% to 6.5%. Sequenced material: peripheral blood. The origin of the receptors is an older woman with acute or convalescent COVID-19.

The CDR3 bases are TGTGCCAGCAGCTTGGGAGGGACAGGAGGCTACACCTTC. Amino acid sequence: CASSLGGTGGYTF. V usage is TRBV13 and J usage is TRBJ1-2; 8 bases match TRBD1. CDR3 length: 13 amino acids. V lost 3 bases and J lost 8; bases outside the gene matches: 5. Germline V gene sequence: CDR1 PRHDT, CDR2 FYEKMQ (reference sequence).

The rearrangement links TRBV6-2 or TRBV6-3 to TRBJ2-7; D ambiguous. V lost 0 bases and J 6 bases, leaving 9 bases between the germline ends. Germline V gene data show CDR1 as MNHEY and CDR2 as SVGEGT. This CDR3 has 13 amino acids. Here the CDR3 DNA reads TGTGCCAGCAGTTACTCGCTGTCGGTCGAGCAGTACTTC. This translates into CASSYSLSVEQYF.

The CDR3 DNA is TGTGCCAGCACCTACGACAGGGGGCGTGGAGGCACTGAAGCTTTCTTT. Protein sequence: CASTYDRGRGGTEAFF. This chain uses TRBV4-2 with TRBJ1-1; the match to TRBD1 covers 10 bases. The CDR3 is made up of 16 amino acids. The V segment lost 7 bases and the J segment 4 bases; nucleotides outside the gene matches: 12. Per germline, CDR1 LGHNA and CDR2 YNFKEQ.

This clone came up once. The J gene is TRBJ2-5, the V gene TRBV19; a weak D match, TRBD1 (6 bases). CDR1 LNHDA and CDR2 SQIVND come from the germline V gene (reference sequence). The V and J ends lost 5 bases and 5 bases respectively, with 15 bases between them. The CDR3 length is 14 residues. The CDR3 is CASSQGWTGETQYF. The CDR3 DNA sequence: TGTGCCAGTAGTCAGGGGTGGACGGGGGAGACCCAGTACTTC.

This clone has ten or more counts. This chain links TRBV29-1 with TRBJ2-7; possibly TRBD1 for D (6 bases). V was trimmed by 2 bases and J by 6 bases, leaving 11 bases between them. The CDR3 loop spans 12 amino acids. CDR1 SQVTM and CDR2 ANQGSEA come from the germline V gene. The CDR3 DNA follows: TGCAGCGTTGAACGCCAGGGGTTCGAGCAGTACTTC. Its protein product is CSVERQGFEQYF.

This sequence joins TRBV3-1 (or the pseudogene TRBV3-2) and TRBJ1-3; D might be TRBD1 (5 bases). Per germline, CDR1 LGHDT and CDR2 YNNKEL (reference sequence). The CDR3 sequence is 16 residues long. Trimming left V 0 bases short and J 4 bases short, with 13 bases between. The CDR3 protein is CASSQDSAGWGNTIYF. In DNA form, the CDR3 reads TGTGCCAGCAGCCAAGATTCCGCAGGGTGGGGAAACACCATATATTTT.

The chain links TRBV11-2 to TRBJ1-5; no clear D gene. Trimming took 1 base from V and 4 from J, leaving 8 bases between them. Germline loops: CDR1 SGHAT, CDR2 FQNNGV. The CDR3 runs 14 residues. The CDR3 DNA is TGTGCCAGCAGCTTAGGGGTCGGGAATCAGCCCCAGCATTTT. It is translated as CASSLGVGNQPQHF.

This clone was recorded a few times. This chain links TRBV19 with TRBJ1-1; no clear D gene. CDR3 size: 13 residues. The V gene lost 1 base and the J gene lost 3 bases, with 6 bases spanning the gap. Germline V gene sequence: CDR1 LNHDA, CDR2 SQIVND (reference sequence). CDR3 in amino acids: CASSIAPDTEAFF. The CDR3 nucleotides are TGTGCCAGTAGTATAGCTCCAGACACTGAAGCTTTCTTT.

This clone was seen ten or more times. This chain's CDR3 is CASSVGEGTGHEKLFF. The DNA of the CDR3 is TGTGCCAGCAGCGTTGGGGAAGGGACTGGGCATGAAAAACTGTTTTTT. This sequence joins TRBV9 and TRBJ1-4; a possible D gene is TRBD1 (5 bases). The V gene's germline CDR1 is SGDLS and CDR2 YYNGEE. V gave up 2 bases and J gave up 6 bases, with 17 bases separating them. The CDR3 has 16 residues. The variable domain in full, with the rest retrieved from reference TRBV9 and TRBJ1-4, is DSGVTQTPKHLITATGQRVTLRCSPRSGDLSVYWYQQSLDQGLQFLIQYYNGEERAKGNILERFSAQQFPDLHSELNLSSLELGDSALYFCASSVGEGTGHEKLFFGSGTQLSVL.

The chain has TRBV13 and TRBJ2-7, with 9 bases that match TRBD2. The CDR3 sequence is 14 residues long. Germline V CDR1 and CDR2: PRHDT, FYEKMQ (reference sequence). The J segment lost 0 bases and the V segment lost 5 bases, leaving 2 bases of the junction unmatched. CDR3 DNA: TGTGCCAGCAGCGTTAGCGGGAGCTCCTACGAGCAGTACTTC. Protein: CASSVSGSSYEQYF. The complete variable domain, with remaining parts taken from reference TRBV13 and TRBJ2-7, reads AAGVIQSPRHLIKEKRETATLKCYPIPRHDTVYWYQQGPGQDPQFLISFYEKMQSDKGSIPDRFSAQQFSDYHSELNMSSLELGDSALYFCASSVSGSSYEQYFGPGTRLTVT.

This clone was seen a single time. CDR3 DNA sequence: TGCGCCAGCAGAGTAGCGGGGGGGCGAGTAACAGATACGCAGTATTTT. This sequence encodes CASRVAGGRVTDTQYF. The J gene is TRBJ2-3, the V gene TRBV10-2, with 11 nucleotides matching TRBD2. Per germline, CDR1 WSHSY and CDR2 SAAADI. The CDR3 sequence is 16 residues long. The trim removed 6 bases at V and 3 bases at J, leaving 8 bases unmatched.

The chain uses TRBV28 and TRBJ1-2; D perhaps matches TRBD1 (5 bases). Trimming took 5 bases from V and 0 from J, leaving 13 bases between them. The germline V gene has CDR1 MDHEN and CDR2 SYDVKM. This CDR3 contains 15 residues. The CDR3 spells CASSPPGYANYGYTF. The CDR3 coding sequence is TGTGCCAGCAGTCCCCCAGGGTACGCTAACTATGGCTACACCTTC.

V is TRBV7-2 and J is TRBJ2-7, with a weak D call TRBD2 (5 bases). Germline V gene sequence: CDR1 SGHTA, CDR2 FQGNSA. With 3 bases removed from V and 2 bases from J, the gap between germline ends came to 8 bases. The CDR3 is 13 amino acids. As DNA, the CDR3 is TGTGCCAGCAGCTTTGGGCGGGCCTACGAGCAGTACTTC. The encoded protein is CASSFGRAYEQYF.

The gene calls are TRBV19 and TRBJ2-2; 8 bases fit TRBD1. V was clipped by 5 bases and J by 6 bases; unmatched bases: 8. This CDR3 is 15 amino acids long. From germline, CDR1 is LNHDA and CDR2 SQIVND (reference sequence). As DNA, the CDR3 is TGTGCCAGTAGTTCACAGGGGGGTTCCGCCGGGGAGCTGTTTTTT. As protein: CASSSQGGSAGELFF.

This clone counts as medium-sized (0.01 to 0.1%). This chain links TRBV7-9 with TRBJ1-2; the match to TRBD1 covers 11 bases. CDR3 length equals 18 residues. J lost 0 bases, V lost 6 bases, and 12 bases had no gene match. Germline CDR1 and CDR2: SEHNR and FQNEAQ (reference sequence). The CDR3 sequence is CASSPQADRGRPNYGYTF. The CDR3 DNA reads TGTGCCAGCAGTCCACAGGCGGACAGGGGGCGTCCTAACTATGGCTACACCTTC. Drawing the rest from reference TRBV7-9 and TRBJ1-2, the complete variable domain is DTGVSQNPRHKITKRGQNVTFRCDPISEHNRLYWYRQTLGQGPEFLTYFQNEAQLEKSRLLSDRFSAERPKGSFSTLEIQRTEQGDSAMYLCASSPQADRGRPNYGYTFGSGTRLTVV.

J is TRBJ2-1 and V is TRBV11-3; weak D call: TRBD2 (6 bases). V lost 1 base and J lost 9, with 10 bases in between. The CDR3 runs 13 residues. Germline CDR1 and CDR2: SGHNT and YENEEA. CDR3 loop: CASSLGGVSEQFF. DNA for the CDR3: TGTGCCAGCAGCTTAGGGGGGGTTAGTGAGCAGTTCTTC.

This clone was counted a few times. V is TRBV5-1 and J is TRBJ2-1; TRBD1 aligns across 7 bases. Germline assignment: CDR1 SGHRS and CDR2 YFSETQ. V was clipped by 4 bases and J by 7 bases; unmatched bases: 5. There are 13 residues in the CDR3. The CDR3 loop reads CASSGYRGNEQFF. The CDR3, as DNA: TGCGCCAGCAGCGGATACAGGGGAAATGAGCAGTTCTTC.

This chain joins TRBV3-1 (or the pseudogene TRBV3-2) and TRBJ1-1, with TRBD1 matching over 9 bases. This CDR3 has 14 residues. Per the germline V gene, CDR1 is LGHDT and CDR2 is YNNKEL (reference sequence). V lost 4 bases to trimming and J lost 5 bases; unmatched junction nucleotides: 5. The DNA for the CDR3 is TGTGCCAGCAGCCCCTGGACAGGGGAAACTGAAGCTTTCTTT. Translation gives CASSPWTGETEAFF.

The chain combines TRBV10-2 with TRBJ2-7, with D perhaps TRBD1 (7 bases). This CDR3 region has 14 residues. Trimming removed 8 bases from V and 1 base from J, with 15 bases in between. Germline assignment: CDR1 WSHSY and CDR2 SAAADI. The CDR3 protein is CASLSTGRSYEQYF. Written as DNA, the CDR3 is TGCGCCAGCTTATCGACAGGGAGGTCCTACGAGCAGTACTTC.

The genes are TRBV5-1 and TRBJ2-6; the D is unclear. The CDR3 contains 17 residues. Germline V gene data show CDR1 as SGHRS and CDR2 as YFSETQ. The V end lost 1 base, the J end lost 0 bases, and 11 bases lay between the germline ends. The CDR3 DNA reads TGCGCCAGCAGCTTGATCGAACAGCTCTCTGGGGCCAACGTCCTGACTTTC. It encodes CASSLIEQLSGANVLTF.

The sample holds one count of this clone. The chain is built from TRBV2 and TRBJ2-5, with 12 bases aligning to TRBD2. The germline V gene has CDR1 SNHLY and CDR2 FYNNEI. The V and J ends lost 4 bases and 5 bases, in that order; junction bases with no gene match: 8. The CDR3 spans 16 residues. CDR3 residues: CASSGGLAGLGETQYF. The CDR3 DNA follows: TGTGCCAGCAGTGGAGGACTAGCGGGGCTCGGGGAGACCCAGTACTTC.

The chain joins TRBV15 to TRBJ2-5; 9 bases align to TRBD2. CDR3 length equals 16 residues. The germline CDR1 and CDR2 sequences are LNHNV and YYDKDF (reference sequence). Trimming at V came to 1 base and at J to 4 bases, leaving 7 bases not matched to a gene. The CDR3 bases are TGTGCCACCAGCAGAGCTCCGGGACTAGCTACAGAGACCCAGTACTTC. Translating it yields CATSRAPGLATETQYF.

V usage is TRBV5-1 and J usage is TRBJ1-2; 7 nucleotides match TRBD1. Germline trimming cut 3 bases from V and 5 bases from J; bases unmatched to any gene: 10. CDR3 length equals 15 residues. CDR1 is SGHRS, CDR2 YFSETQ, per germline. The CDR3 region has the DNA TGCGCCAGCAGCTCCCGGGACAGTACCCCATATGGCTACACCTTC. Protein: CASSSRDSTPYGYTF. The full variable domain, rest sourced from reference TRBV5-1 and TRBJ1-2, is KAGVTQTPRYLIKTRGQQVTLSCSPISGHRSVSWYQQTPGQGLQFLFEYFSETQRNKGNFPGRFSGRQFSNSRSEMNVSTLELGDSALYLCASSSRDSTPYGYTFGSGTRLTVV.

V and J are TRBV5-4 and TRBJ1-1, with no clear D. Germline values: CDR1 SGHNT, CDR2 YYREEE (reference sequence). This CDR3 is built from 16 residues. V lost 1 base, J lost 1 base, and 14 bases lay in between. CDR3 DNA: TGTGCCAGCAGCTTGAAGGCAGGTCTCGGGAACACTGAAGCTTTCTTT. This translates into CASSLKAGLGNTEAFF. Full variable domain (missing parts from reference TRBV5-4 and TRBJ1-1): ETGVTQSPTHLIKTRGQQVTLRCSSQSGHNTVSWYQQALGQGPQFIFQYYREEENGRGNFPPRFSGLQFPNYSSELNVNALELDDSALYLCASSLKAGLGNTEAFFGQGTRLTVV.

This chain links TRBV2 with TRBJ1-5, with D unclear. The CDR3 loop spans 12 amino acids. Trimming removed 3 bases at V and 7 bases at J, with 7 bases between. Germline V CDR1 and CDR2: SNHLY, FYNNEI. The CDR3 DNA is TGTGCCAGCAGTGACCAGGAACAGCCCCAGCATTTT. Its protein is CASSDQEQPQHF. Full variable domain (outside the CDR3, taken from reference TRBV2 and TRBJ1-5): EPEVTQTPSHQVTQMGQEVILRCVPISNHLYFYWYRQILGQKVEFLVSFYNNEISEKSEIFDDQFSVERPDGSNFTLKIRSTKLEDSAMYFCASSDQEQPQHFGDGTRLSIL.